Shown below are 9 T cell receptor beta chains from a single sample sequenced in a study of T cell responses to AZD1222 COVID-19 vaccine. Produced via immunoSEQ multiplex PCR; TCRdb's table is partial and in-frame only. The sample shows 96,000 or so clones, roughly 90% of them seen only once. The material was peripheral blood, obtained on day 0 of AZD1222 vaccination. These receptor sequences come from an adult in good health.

The CDR3 DNA reads TGTGCCACCGGACAGGGCCTAAACACTGAAGCTTTCTTT. Translating it yields CATGQGLNTEAFF. The chain uses TRBV6-5 and TRBJ1-1; 8 bases fit TRBD1. CDR3 length equals 13 residues. The germline gives CDR1 MNHEY, CDR2 SVGAGI. J lost 2 bases, V lost 10 bases, and 6 bases had no gene match.

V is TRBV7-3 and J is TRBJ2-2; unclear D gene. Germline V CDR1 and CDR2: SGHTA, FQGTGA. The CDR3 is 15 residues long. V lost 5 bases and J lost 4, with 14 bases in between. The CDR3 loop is CASSLSSDRTGELFF. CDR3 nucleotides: TGTGCCAGCAGCCTCTCTTCGGACCGCACCGGGGAGCTGTTTTTT.

CDR3: CATSDGQGHTGELFF. DNA of the CDR3: TGTGCCACCAGTGATGGACAGGGGCACACCGGGGAGCTGTTTTTT. The rearrangement joins TRBV24-1 to TRBJ2-2; 9 bases match TRBD1. The CDR3 runs 15 residues. V dropped 3 bases and J dropped 3; count of bases not matched to a gene: 1. Germline V lookup: CDR1 KGHDR, CDR2 SFDVKD.

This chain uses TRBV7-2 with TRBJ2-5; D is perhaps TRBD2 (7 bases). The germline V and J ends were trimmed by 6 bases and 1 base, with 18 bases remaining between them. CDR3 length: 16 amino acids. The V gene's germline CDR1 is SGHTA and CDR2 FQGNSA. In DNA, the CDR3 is TGTGCCAGCAGTAAGGGGGGTCTAGCGGTCCAAGAGACCCAGTACTTC. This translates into CASSKGGLAVQETQYF.

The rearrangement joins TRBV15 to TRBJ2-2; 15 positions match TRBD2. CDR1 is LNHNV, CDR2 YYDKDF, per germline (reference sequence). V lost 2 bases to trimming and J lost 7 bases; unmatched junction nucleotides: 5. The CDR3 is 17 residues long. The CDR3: CATSRSGLAGGVGELFF. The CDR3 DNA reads TGTGCCACCAGCAGATCGGGACTAGCGGGAGGAGTCGGGGAGCTGTTTTTT.

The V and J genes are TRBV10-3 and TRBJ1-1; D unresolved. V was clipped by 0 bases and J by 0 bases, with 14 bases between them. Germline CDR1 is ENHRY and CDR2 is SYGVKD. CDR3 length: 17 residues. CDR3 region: CAISESRSRAMNTEAFF. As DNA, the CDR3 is TGTGCCATCAGTGAGTCGAGGTCAAGGGCCATGAACACTGAAGCTTTCTTT.

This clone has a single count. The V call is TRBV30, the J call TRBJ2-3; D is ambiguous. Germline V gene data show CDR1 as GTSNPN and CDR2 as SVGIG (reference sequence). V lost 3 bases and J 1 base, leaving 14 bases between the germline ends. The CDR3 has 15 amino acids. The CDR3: CAWSGNIGRTDTQYF. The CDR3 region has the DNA TGTGCCTGGAGCGGCAATATCGGACGCACAGATACGCAGTATTTT.

The CDR3: CASRYPSRGRGYTF. CDR3 in DNA: TGTGCCAGCAGGTACCCCTCCAGGGGGCGAGGCTACACCTTC. J is TRBJ1-2 and V is TRBV7-2, with 8 positions matching TRBD1. Germline lookup yields CDR1 SGHTA and CDR2 FQGNSA. This CDR3 is 14 amino acids long. The V gene end was trimmed by 6 bases and the J gene end by 8 bases; junction bases not matched to a gene: 11.

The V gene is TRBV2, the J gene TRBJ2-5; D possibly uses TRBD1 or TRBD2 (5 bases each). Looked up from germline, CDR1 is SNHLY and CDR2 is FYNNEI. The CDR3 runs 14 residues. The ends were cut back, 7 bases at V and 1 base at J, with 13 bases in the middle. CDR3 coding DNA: TGTGCCAGCACCCGGGACGGAACCCAAGAGACCCAGTACTTC. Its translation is CASTRDGTQETQYF.